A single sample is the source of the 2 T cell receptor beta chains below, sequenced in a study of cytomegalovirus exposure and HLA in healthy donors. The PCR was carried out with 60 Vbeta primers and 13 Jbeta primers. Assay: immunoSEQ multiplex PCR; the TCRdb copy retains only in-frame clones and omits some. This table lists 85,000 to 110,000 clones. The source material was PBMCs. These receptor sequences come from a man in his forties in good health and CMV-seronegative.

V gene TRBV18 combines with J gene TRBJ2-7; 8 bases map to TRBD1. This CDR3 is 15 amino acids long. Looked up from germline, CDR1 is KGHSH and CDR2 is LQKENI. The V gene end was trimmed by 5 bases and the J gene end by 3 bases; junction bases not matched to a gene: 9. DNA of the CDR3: TGTGCCAGCTCAGCAGGGGGCGGCCGGGGCTACGAGCAGTACTTC. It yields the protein CASSAGGGRGYEQYF. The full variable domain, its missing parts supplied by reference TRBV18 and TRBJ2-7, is NAGVMQNPRHLVRRRGQEARLRCSPMKGHSHVYWYRQLPEEGLKFMVYLQKENIIDESGMPKERFSAEFPKEGPSILRIQQVVRGDSAAYFCASSAGGGRGYEQYFGPGTRLTVT.

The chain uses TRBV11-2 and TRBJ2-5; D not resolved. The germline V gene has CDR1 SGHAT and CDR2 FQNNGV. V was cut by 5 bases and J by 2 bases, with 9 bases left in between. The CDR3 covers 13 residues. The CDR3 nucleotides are TGTGCCAGCAGCCTAGGCGTGCAAGAGACCCAGTACTTC. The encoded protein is CASSLGVQETQYF.